These 29 T cell receptor beta chains were sequenced from one sample in a study of T cell responses to AZD1222 COVID-19 vaccine listed by TCRdb under 2021. The protocol used for the library was the immunoSEQ multiplex PCR assay. This immuneACCESS table, as held by TCRdb, lists in-frame sequences with V and J called but not all clones. Of the missing ones, under half trace to an unresolved V gene in checked studies; the others have no known cause. For this sample there are 150,000 or so clones; more than 80% appear just once. The biggest ten clones account for 2.5% to 3% of the sample. The sample's time point label, in plain terms: baseline before first vaccination. The material was peripheral blood, obtained on day 0 of AZD1222 vaccination. These receptor sequences come from an adult in good health.

The chain joins TRBV6-5 to TRBJ2-3, with 8 bases fitting TRBD2. Unmatched junction bases numbered 10, after V lost 7 bases and J lost 4 bases. Germline V CDR1 and CDR2: MNHEY, SVGAGI. The CDR3 has 15 residues. The CDR3 sequence is CASTTSGGTPDTQYF. CDR3 coding DNA: TGTGCCAGCACCACCTCGGGGGGGACCCCAGATACGCAGTATTTT.

The V and J genes are TRBV5-3 and TRBJ2-7; TRBD1 agrees at 7 bases. TRBV5-3 is annotated as an ORF whose role is uncertain. CDR3 length equals 15 residues. Losses at the gene ends were 2 bases for V and 3 bases for J; bases not matched to a gene: 8. DNA for the CDR3: TGTGCCAGAAGCTTAACCGGGACAGAAGACTACGAGCAGTACTTC. It specifies CARSLTGTEDYEQYF.

The V call is TRBV5-4, the J call TRBJ2-5; D possibly corresponds to TRBD2 (5 bases). Germline CDR1 and CDR2: SGHNT and YYREEE (reference sequence). The germline V and J ends were trimmed by 4 bases and 4 bases, with 17 bases remaining between them. This CDR3 is 15 amino acids long. The CDR3 sequence is CASSGSVTDLETQYF. CDR3 nucleotides: TGTGCCAGCAGCGGGAGTGTGACCGACCTAGAGACCCAGTACTTC.

This chain connects TRBV28 to TRBJ1-6; D might be TRBD1 (6 bases). Trimming left V 4 bases short and J 7 bases short, with 17 bases between. The CDR3 is 16 residues long. Germline values: CDR1 MDHEN, CDR2 SYDVKM. The CDR3 is CASSSGDYGVNSPLHF. CDR3 nucleotides: TGTGCCAGCAGTTCAGGGGACTACGGGGTAAATTCACCCCTCCACTTT.

The chain employs TRBV6-4 and TRBJ1-6, with D unclear. The V gene lost 3 bases and the J gene lost 9 bases, with 15 bases spanning the gap. The CDR3 totals 15 residues. Germline V CDR1 and CDR2: MRHNA, SNTAGT. The CDR3 DNA reads TGTGCCAGCAGTGAAGGCGGCACGGGCGTTTCACCCCTCCACTTT. Translation gives CASSEGGTGVSPLHF.

In its sample, this clone was seen a few times. The chain couples TRBV6-5 to TRBJ1-5; maybe TRBD1 (5 bases). The CDR3 is 15 amino acids. Germline CDR1 MNHEY, CDR2 SVGAGI. V was cut by 6 bases and J by 3 bases, with 15 bases left in between. The CDR3 DNA reads as TGTGCCAGCAGCTCTCGGGCAGGGTCCAATCAGCCCCAGCATTTT. It yields the protein CASSSRAGSNQPQHF.

This clone was found once. This chain links TRBV19 with TRBJ1-2; a possible D gene is TRBD1 (5 bases). Germline CDR1 and CDR2: LNHDA and SQIVND (reference sequence). This CDR3 has 15 residues. The germline V and J ends were trimmed by 5 bases and 3 bases, with 16 bases remaining between them. CDR3 DNA sequence: TGTGCCAGTAGTGACCCGGCAGGGTTGGACTATGGCTACACCTTC. Translation gives CASSDPAGLDYGYTF.

As DNA, the CDR3 is TGTGCCAGCAGCTTGGCCCCACCTGAAAAACTGTTTTTT. It translates to CASSLAPPEKLFF. The chain couples TRBV5-4 to TRBJ1-4; D remains unclear. CDR1 is SGHNT and CDR2 is YYREEE in the germline V gene (reference sequence). Trimming pared 0 bases from V and 7 bases from J, leaving 7 bases between. This CDR3 has 13 amino acids. Drawing the rest from reference TRBV5-4 and TRBJ1-4, the complete variable domain is ETGVTQSPTHLIKTRGQQVTLRCSSQSGHNTVSWYQQALGQGPQFIFQYYREEENGRGNFPPRFSGLQFPNYSSELNVNALELDDSALYLCASSLAPPEKLFFGSGTQLSVL.

The V and J genes are TRBV7-9 and TRBJ1-2, with D hard to call. The CDR3 totals 13 residues. Between the trimmed V and J ends, which lost 10 bases and 1 base, there was a span of 13 bases. CDR1 is SEHNR, CDR2 FQNEAQ, per germline (reference sequence). The CDR3 DNA is TGTGCCACGAGAACAGACAATAACTATGGCTACACCTTC. Translation gives CATRTDNNYGYTF. Combining the CDR3 with reference TRBV7-9 and TRBJ1-2 gives the whole variable domain DTGVSQNPRHKITKRGQNVTFRCDPISEHNRLYWYRQTLGQGPEFLTYFQNEAQLEKSRLLSDRFSAERPKGSFSTLEIQRTEQGDSAMYLCATRTDNNYGYTFGSGTRLTVV.

V gene TRBV24-1 combines with J gene TRBJ2-1, with 14 bases aligning to TRBD2. In germline, CDR1 is KGHDR, CDR2 SFDVKD. The trim removed 3 bases at V and 8 bases at J, leaving 17 bases unmatched. This CDR3 comprises 20 residues. The CDR3 region is CATSDRGLAGAPGLSYEQFF. The CDR3 DNA reads TGTGCCACCAGTGATAGGGGACTAGCGGGAGCCCCGGGATTGAGCTATGAGCAGTTCTTC.

The chain joins TRBV4-1 to TRBJ2-5; D is ambiguous. The CDR3 extends over 15 amino acids. The V and J ends lost 1 base and 4 bases respectively, with 13 bases between them. Germline loops: CDR1 MGHRA, CDR2 YSYEKL. The CDR3 coding sequence is TGCGCCAGCAGCCAAGTTGGCTCCCCCCCAGAGACCCAGTACTTC. Its translation: CASSQVGSPPETQYF.

The chain links TRBV7-9 to TRBJ2-7; D might be TRBD1 (5 bases). Germline V lookup: CDR1 SEHNR, CDR2 FQNEAQ (reference sequence). This CDR3 is built from 16 residues. The V and J ends lost 5 bases and 1 base respectively, with 18 bases between them. CDR3 in DNA: TGTGCCAGCAGCGATTGGTCAGGGATTCGGTCCTACGAGCAGTACTTC. Translation: CASSDWSGIRSYEQYF.

The genes are TRBV5-8 and TRBJ2-1, with TRBD2 identical over 8 bases. Germline CDR1 SGHTS, CDR2 YDEGEE. This CDR3 comprises 13 residues. Trimming at V came to 4 bases and at J to 14 bases, leaving 11 bases not matched to a gene. The CDR3 is CASSHARRGVEFF. CDR3 bases: TGTGCCAGCAGCCATGCTAGGCGGGGGGTGGAGTTCTTC.

The chain has TRBV5-5 and TRBJ1-6; D perhaps matches TRBD1 (6 bases). V was clipped by 4 bases and J by 5 bases, with 28 bases between them. CDR1 is SGHKS and CDR2 is YYEKEE in the germline V gene (reference sequence). The CDR3 extends over 20 amino acids. DNA for the CDR3: TGTGCCAGCAGCCTTCTGGGGCGGACAGTCCCTCCGGCGGATAATTCACCCCTCCACTTT. Protein sequence: CASSLLGRTVPPADNSPLHF.

By its share, this clone is medium-sized. The gene calls are TRBV9 and TRBJ2-7; D unresolved. Per the germline V gene, CDR1 is SGDLS and CDR2 is YYNGEE. Trimming removed 0 bases from V and 4 bases from J, with 8 bases in between. CDR3 length: 13 residues. CDR3 sequence: CASSVALHYEQYF. The CDR3 region has the DNA TGTGCCAGCAGCGTAGCACTGCATTACGAGCAGTACTTC.

The chain combines TRBV6-2 or TRBV6-3 with TRBJ1-6, with a possible D match to TRBD1 (6 bases). Germline CDR1 MNHEY, CDR2 SVGEGT. The V end was cut by 1 base, the J end by 10 bases, with 11 bases between. The CDR3 consists of 14 residues. The CDR3 DNA sequence: TGTGCCAGCAGTTACTTAGGGGGGAAGTCACCCCTCCACTTT. It encodes CASSYLGGKSPLHF.

The chain recombines TRBV30 with TRBJ2-7, with 11 bases that match TRBD2. The CDR3 is 17 residues long. The germline CDR1 and CDR2 sequences are GTSNPN and SVGIG (reference sequence). V was clipped by 1 base and J by 0 bases; unmatched bases: 8. The CDR3 sequence: CAWSEVASGGPSYEQYF. For the CDR3, the DNA is TGTGCCTGGAGTGAGGTGGCTAGCGGGGGGCCCTCCTACGAGCAGTACTTC.

This clone is a singleton in its sample. The V gene is TRBV11-2, the J gene TRBJ2-5, with D unresolved. This CDR3 has 13 residues. V lost 3 bases, J lost 0 bases, and 5 bases lay in between. The V gene's germline CDR1 is SGHAT and CDR2 FQNNGV. The CDR3 protein is CASSFQYQETQYF. Written as DNA, the CDR3 is TGTGCCAGCAGCTTCCAGTACCAAGAGACCCAGTACTTC.

This rearrangement joins TRBV5-5 to TRBJ2-5; unclear D gene. Germline V gives CDR1 SGHKS, CDR2 YYEKEE (reference sequence). Trimming left V 4 bases short and J 4 bases short, with 17 bases between. There are 15 residues in the CDR3. In DNA form, the CDR3 reads TGTGCCAGCAGCCCTAGAGTGAGAGGCCCAGAGACCCAGTACTTC. Residues: CASSPRVRGPETQYF.

The chain uses TRBV6-5 and TRBJ1-4; maybe TRBD1 (5 bases). Germline V gene lookup returns CDR1 MNHEY and CDR2 SVGAGI. This CDR3 has 15 residues. V lost 4 bases and J 5 bases, leaving 14 bases between the germline ends. CDR3 DNA: TGTGCCAGCAGTTTCGCATGGGCAGGGAATGAAAAACTGTTTTTT. Its protein is CASSFAWAGNEKLFF.

The V gene is TRBV7-6, the J gene TRBJ1-1; D unresolved. The V gene lost 5 bases and the J gene lost 6 bases, with 10 bases spanning the gap. Germline lookup yields CDR1 SGHVS and CDR2 FNYEAQ. This CDR3 spans 12 amino acids. Written as DNA, the CDR3 is TGTGCCAGCAGCCCCTGGAGGGCTGAAGCTTTCTTT. It is translated as CASSPWRAEAFF.

CDR3 in amino acids: CASSQYKDPSGANVLTF. The DNA for the CDR3 is TGTGCCAGCAGCCAATATAAAGACCCCTCTGGGGCCAACGTCCTGACTTTC. V is TRBV4-2 and J is TRBJ2-6; no clear D gene. Per the germline V gene, CDR1 is LGHNA and CDR2 is YNFKEQ. V was cut by 2 bases and J by 0 bases, with 11 bases left in between. The CDR3 totals 17 residues.

The chain links TRBV4-2 to TRBJ2-1; 10 positions match TRBD1. Germline trimming cut 2 bases from V and 8 bases from J; bases unmatched to any gene: 6. Germline loops: CDR1 LGHNA, CDR2 YNFKEQ. CDR3 size: 15 residues. The CDR3 loop is CASSQWGQGRDEQFF. The CDR3, as DNA: TGTGCCAGCAGCCAATGGGGACAGGGGCGGGATGAGCAGTTCTTC.

V usage is TRBV4-1 and J usage is TRBJ2-7; D call uncertain. The CDR3 runs 14 residues. The germline gives CDR1 MGHRA, CDR2 YSYEKL. V lost 3 bases and J lost 7, with 16 bases in between. This CDR3 reads CASSQETWTGEQYF. The CDR3 coding sequence is TGCGCCAGCAGCCAGGAAACATGGACCGGAGAGCAGTACTTC.

This clone showed up just once. The gene calls are TRBV19 and TRBJ1-6; TRBD1 aligns across 7 bases. The V segment lost 9 bases and the J segment 3 bases; nucleotides outside the gene matches: 11. This CDR3 is 16 amino acids long. CDR1 is LNHDA, CDR2 SQIVND, per germline (reference sequence). The CDR3 loop reads CASSGQAVIYNSPLHF. The DNA of the CDR3 is TGTGCCAGCAGTGGACAGGCGGTCATCTATAATTCACCCCTCCACTTT.

V gene TRBV6-1 combines with J gene TRBJ2-1; 12 nucleotides line up with TRBD1. J lost 14 bases, V lost 4 bases, and 18 bases had no gene match. The germline gives CDR1 MNHNS, CDR2 SASEGT. This CDR3 region has 17 residues. This chain's CDR3 is CASSVRAPGTGGPGEFF. Here the CDR3 DNA reads TGTGCCAGCAGTGTACGAGCCCCCGGGACAGGGGGCCCCGGGGAGTTCTTC.

As DNA, the CDR3 is TGTGCCAGCAGCAAGGGTAGTACTGGGCGGGTAACCTACGAGCAGTACTTC. It specifies CASSKGSTGRVTYEQYF. V and J are TRBV5-4 and TRBJ2-7, with D maybe TRBD2 (5 bases). The CDR3 contains 17 residues. Germline V lookup: CDR1 SGHNT, CDR2 YYREEE (reference sequence). The V end was cut by 4 bases, the J end by 2 bases, with 22 bases between.

This chain uses TRBV28 with TRBJ2-7; no reliable D call. The CDR3 runs 11 residues. CDR1 and CDR2 from the germline V gene are MDHEN and SYDVKM. V was pared by 8 bases and J by 2 bases, with 7 bases between. The CDR3 spells CASGKTYEQYF. CDR3 in DNA: TGTGCCAGCGGAAAGACCTACGAGCAGTACTTC.

This chain links TRBV13 with TRBJ1-1, with TRBD1 identical over 7 bases. This CDR3 is built from 13 residues. Germline V CDR1 and CDR2: PRHDT, FYEKMQ (reference sequence). The V segment lost 4 bases and the J segment 7 bases; nucleotides outside the gene matches: 6. The CDR3: CASSSSGQFEAFF. The CDR3 region has the DNA TGTGCCAGCAGCTCTTCGGGACAGTTTGAAGCTTTCTTT.